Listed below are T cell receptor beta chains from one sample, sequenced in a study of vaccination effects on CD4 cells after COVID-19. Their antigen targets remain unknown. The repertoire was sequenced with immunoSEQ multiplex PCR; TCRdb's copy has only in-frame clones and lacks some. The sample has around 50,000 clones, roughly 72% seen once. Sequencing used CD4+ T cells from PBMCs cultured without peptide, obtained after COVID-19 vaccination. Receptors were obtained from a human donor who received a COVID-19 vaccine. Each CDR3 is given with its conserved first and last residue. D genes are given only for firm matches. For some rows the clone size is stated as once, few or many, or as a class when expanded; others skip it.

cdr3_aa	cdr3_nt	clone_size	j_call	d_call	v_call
CASSLVLGREIYNEQFF	TGCGCCAGCAGCTTGGTGTTAGGGCGGGAGATCTACAATGAGCAGTTCTTC	NA	TRBJ2-1	TRBD2	TRBV5-1
CASSLRRSLAGYNEQFF	TGTGCCAGCAGTTTAAGGAGGTCGCTAGCGGGCTACAATGAGCAGTTCTTC	few	TRBJ2-1	TRBD2	TRBV27
CASSVGIRTSTNEKLFF	TGTGCCAGCAGCGTAGGCATCAGGACCTCAACTAATGAAAAACTGTTTTTT	NA	TRBJ1-4	NA	TRBV9
CAWTGTLGQPQHF	TGTGCCTGGACCGGGACTCTGGGTCAGCCCCAGCATTTT	few	TRBJ1-5	NA	TRBV30
CASSGQSGRDTGELFF	TGTGCCAGCAGTGGCCAGAGCGGAAGAGACACCGGGGAGCTGTTTTTT	NA	TRBJ2-2	NA	TRBV25-1
CASSSGQAGLAKNIQYF	TGTGCCAGCAGTTCCGGACAGGCTGGGCTAGCCAAAAACATTCAGTACTTC	NA	TRBJ2-4	TRBD1	TRBV6-2/TRBV6-3
CASSLGQAMNTEAFF	TGTGCCAGTAGTTTAGGACAGGCGATGAACACTGAAGCTTTCTTT	NA	TRBJ1-1	TRBD1	TRBV19
CASSFDGFYEQYF	TGTGCCAGCAGTTTCGACGGCTTCTACGAGCAGTACTTC	NA	TRBJ2-7	NA	TRBV6-5
CASSTSGPEQYF	TGTGCCAGTAGTACTTCGGGGCCCGAGCAGTACTTC	NA	TRBJ2-7	NA	TRBV19
CASSPPGQGYEQYF	TGTGCCAGCTCACCACCGGGACAGGGGTACGAGCAGTACTTC	NA	TRBJ2-7	TRBD1	TRBV18
CASSPPVGGWEDQETQYF	TGTGCCAGCTCACCACCTGTGGGAGGGTGGGAAGACCAAGAGACCCAGTACTTC	NA	TRBJ2-5	TRBD2	TRBV18
CASSLGTQDPFLLNTQYF	TGTGCCAGCAGCTTAGGGACACAGGACCCTTTTCTTCTCAATACGCAGTATTTT	once	TRBJ2-3	NA	TRBV7-9
CSVEGSARSTEAFF	TGCAGCGTCGAGGGCTCGGCTCGTAGCACTGAAGCTTTCTTT	medium-sized	TRBJ1-1	NA	TRBV29-1
CASSLTGNTEAFF	TGTGCCAGCAGCTTGACAGGTAACACTGAAGCTTTCTTT	NA	TRBJ1-1	NA	TRBV5-8
CASSPSQGDTEAFF	TGTGCCAGCTCACCAAGTCAGGGGGACACTGAAGCTTTCTTT	NA	TRBJ1-1	TRBD1	TRBV18
CATTRTPNTEAFF	TGTGCCACGACTAGGACTCCGAACACTGAAGCTTTCTTT	once	TRBJ1-1	NA	TRBV6-5
CASSLGPSGGDGYTF	TGTGCCAGCAGCTTAGGGCCGTCAGGGGGCGATGGCTACACCTTC	few	TRBJ1-2	TRBD1	TRBV13
CASSHTRWGDGANVLTF	TGTGCCAGCAGCCATACAAGGTGGGGCGATGGGGCCAACGTCCTGACTTTC	NA	TRBJ2-6	NA	TRBV27
CSVGGDRGYGYTF	TGCAGCGTTGGAGGCGACAGGGGGTATGGCTACACCTTC	NA	TRBJ1-2	TRBD1	TRBV29-1
CASSPDRVDIQYF	TGTGCCAGCAGCCCTGACAGGGTAGACATTCAGTACTTC	NA	TRBJ2-4	TRBD1	TRBV11-2
CASSPAGLVEGEQYF	TGCGCCAGCAGCCCCGCCGGCCTGGTGGAGGGCGAGCAGTACTTC	once	TRBJ2-7	NA	TRBV5-1
CASRTNTGELFF	TGTGCCAGCAGGACGAACACCGGGGAGCTGTTTTTT	few	TRBJ2-2	NA	TRBV12-3/TRBV12-4
CATSRDRGGYEKLFF	TGTGCCACCAGCAGAGATCGGGGGGGGTATGAAAAACTGTTTTTT	NA	TRBJ1-4	NA	TRBV15
CASGIWGTGQETQYF	TGTGCCAGCGGCATTTGGGGGACGGGTCAAGAGACCCAGTACTTC	NA	TRBJ2-5	NA	TRBV27
CASSSPWQGNEQFF	TGCGCCAGCAGCTCCCCGTGGCAGGGAAATGAGCAGTTCTTC	NA	TRBJ2-1	NA	TRBV5-1
CASRPWTESTEAFF	TGTGCCAGCAGACCCTGGACAGAGTCCACTGAAGCTTTCTTT	NA	TRBJ1-1	NA	TRBV6-5
CASRGGRTQYF	TGTGCCAGCAGGGGTGGTAGGACGCAGTATTTT	few	TRBJ2-3	NA	TRBV12-3/TRBV12-4
CASNRDLNTEAFF	TGTGCCAGCAATCGGGACCTGAACACTGAAGCTTTCTTT	few	TRBJ1-1	NA	TRBV7-9
CASSPGVKLFF	TGTGCCAGCAGTCCGGGTGTTAAACTGTTTTTT	NA	TRBJ1-4	NA	TRBV6-5
CASSWDGNYGYTF	TGTGCCAGCAGTTGGGACGGAAACTATGGCTACACCTTC	NA	TRBJ1-2	NA	TRBV6-5
CASSSSLTGASGYTF	TGTGCCAGCAGCTCGTCCTTGACAGGGGCCTCCGGCTACACCTTC	NA	TRBJ1-2	TRBD1	TRBV7-2
CASSPRAGGSDEQYF	TGTGCCAGCTCACCACGGGCAGGGGGGTCGGACGAGCAGTACTTC	NA	TRBJ2-7	NA	TRBV18
CASSLFVSAGGPNYGYTF	TGTGCCAGCAGCTTATTTGTCTCGGCAGGGGGCCCTAACTATGGCTACACCTTC	NA	TRBJ1-2	TRBD1	TRBV7-8
CSVASSGTRYGYTF	TGCAGCGTTGCCTCTTCCGGGACAAGGTATGGCTACACCTTC	once	TRBJ1-2	NA	TRBV29-1
CASSQQGIGYNEQFF	TGTGCCAGCAGCCAACAGGGTATAGGATACAATGAGCAGTTCTTC	NA	TRBJ2-1	NA	TRBV3-1/TRBV3-2
CASLTPPNTEAFF	TGTGCCAGCTTGACCCCCCCGAACACTGAAGCTTTCTTT	NA	TRBJ1-1	NA	TRBV12-3/TRBV12-4
CASSLEYSNQPQHF	TGTGCCAGCAGCTTAGAATATAGCAATCAGCCCCAGCATTTT	NA	TRBJ1-5	NA	TRBV7-2